This T cell receptor beta chain was captured in a study of T cell responses to AZD1222 COVID-19 vaccine. Study-level findings and limits: Among the donors, most were white British and more were female, and clonal diversity was possibly underestimated. When two AZD1222 doses had been given, Spike-specific TCR breadth and depth rose.

TCRdb keeps only in-frame clones here, not all; method: immunoSEQ multiplex PCR. The sample lists 170,000 or so clones, approximately 92% occurring once. On this clone itself: Antigen specificity is unknown.

The receptor was isolated from an adult who received the MenACWY meningococcal vaccine as a control. The sequencing here drew on peripheral blood, taken 28 days after the second dose of the MenACWY control vaccine.

CDR3 bases: TGTGCCAGTAAAGATGGACAGGGAGGGGTCACTGAAGCTTTCTTT. This gives the protein CASKDGQGGVTEAFF. The chain recombines TRBV19 with TRBJ1-1; 8 nucleotides line up with TRBD1. With V trimmed by 7 bases and J by 4 bases, 11 bases remained unmatched. Germline CDR1 is LNHDA and CDR2 is SQIVND (reference sequence). The CDR3 length is 15 residues. The full variable domain, its missing parts supplied by reference TRBV19 and TRBJ1-1, is DGGITQSPKYLFRKEGQNVTLSCEQNLNHDAMYWYRQDPGQGLRLIYYSQIVNDFQKGDIAEGYSVSREKKESFPLTVTSAQKNPTAFYLCASKDGQGGVTEAFFGQGTRLTVV.